This T cell receptor (beta chain) was obtained from a study of CD8+CD57+ T cells in acquired aplastic anemia. Study-level background: The study obtained an average of roughly 2.9 ug of DNA from sorted CD4+ and CD8+ cells. Whole-study findings and limits: Statistical testing detected no significant gap in CD8+ Simpson's diversity between patients and controls. Patients and controls turned out to have roughly 30 CD8+ CDR3 sequences in common.

Using genomic DNA as the template, TCR beta VDJ and CDR3 profiling was carried out. In TCRdb, the reads were re-called with MiXCR into one record per CDR3 protein. The data hold 200,000 to 250,000 distinct CDR3 sequences, with about 37% observed a single time. Points on this clonotype: What it recognizes is unknown.

The CDR3 length is 12 residues. V dropped 8 bases and J dropped 0 bases, with 10 bases sitting between them. Germline assignment: CDR1 SQVTM and CDR2 ANQGSEA. The chain recombines TRBV29-1 with TRBJ1-2, with a tentative D call TRBD1 (5 bases). The sample was sorted CD4+, CD8+, or CD8+CD57+ T cells (not recorded which) from PBMCs. The sequence was obtained from a human donor in good health, serving as a control. The CDR3 DNA reads TGCAGCCCCCGGACAACTAACTATGGCTACACCTTC. Its protein product is CSPRTTNYGYTF. Looking up the rest from reference TRBV29-1 and TRBJ1-2 gives the full variable domain: SAVISQKPSRDICQRGTSLTIQCQVDSQVTMMFWYRQQPGQSLTLIATANQGSEATYESGFVIDKFPISRPNLTFSTLTVSNMSPEDSSIYLCSPRTTNYGYTFGSGTRLTVV.